This T cell receptor beta chain was identified during a study of blood T cells in healthy people across ages. Then a second PCR, running about 7 to 11 cycles, was carried out with a sample-barcoded 5' primer and a J-beta primer mix. From the 5' RACE reads, TCRdb called clonotypes with MiXCR, one entry per CDR3 protein. This repertoire shows 1.5 million to 2 million distinct CDR3 sequences, 49% found once; its top ten account for less than 2.5%. Trimming took off 6 bases at V and 8 bases at J, with 13 bases between the two ends. The germline CDR1 and CDR2 sequences are DFQATT and SNEGSKA (reference sequence). This CDR3 is 12 amino acids long.

The origin of this receptor is a woman between 40 and 50 years old in good health. This rearrangement joins TRBV20-1 to TRBJ2-2; D unclear. Sequencing input: blood. CDR3 sequence reads: CSASGMGGELFF. CDR3 DNA sequence: TGCAGTGCCAGTGGGATGGGAGGGGAGCTGTTTTTT.